This T cell receptor (beta chain) was sequenced for a study of vaccination effects on CD4 cells after COVID-19. Study in general: Before any sequencing was done, the ViraFEST assay used viral peptide pools to expand antigen-specific CD4+ T cells. For each well, some 1.9 million PBMC were cultured with 10 IU/ml IL-2 and 9.5 to 10 ug/ml peptides. Study-wide findings and caveats: Spike-reactive clones found after vaccination in convalescents were mainly new vaccine-induced clones.

Data came from immunoSEQ multiplex PCR; TCRdb stores just in-frame clones and leaves some out. The data contain some 31,000 clones, 75% of them seen just once; the ten biggest clones take up under 7.5%. When ten to eleven days of culture had elapsed, CD4+ T cells were isolated. The person had a PCR-confirmed SARS-CoV-2 infection during March to December 2020. Participants each got two BNT162b2 or mRNA-1273 vaccine doses. On day 3 and again on day 7, half the medium was replaced with IL-2 medium. For this clone: Its specificity is unknown.

The source of this sequence is a human donor who had a prior SARS-CoV-2 infection. Sample: CD4+ T cells from PBMCs cultured without peptide, taken after COVID-19 vaccination.

CDR3 sequence reads: CASSFSGSLNEQYF. CDR3 bases: TGTGCCAGCAGCTTTAGCGGGAGTTTAAACGAGCAGTACTTC. The J gene is TRBJ2-7, the V gene TRBV11-2; 9 bases fit TRBD2. J gave up 5 bases and V 3 bases, and 5 bases lay outside the gene matches. This CDR3 has 14 amino acids. Germline loops: CDR1 SGHAT, CDR2 FQNNGV.